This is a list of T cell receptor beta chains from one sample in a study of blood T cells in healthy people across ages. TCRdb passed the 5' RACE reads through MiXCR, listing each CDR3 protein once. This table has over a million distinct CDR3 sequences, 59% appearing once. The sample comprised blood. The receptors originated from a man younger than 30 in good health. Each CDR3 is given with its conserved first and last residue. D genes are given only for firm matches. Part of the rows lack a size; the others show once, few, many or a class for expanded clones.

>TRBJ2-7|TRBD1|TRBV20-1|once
TGCAGTGCTAGGAGGAGGGGGACAGGATCCTACGAGCAGTACTTC
CSARRRGTGSYEQYF
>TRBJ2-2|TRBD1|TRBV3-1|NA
TGTGCCAGCAGCCTTCGGACAGGAGCGATGGGGGAGCTGTTTTTT
CASSLRTGAMGELFF
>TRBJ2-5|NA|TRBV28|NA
TGTGCCAGCAGTTTATATCCAGGTTCCTCAGAGACCCAGTACTTC
CASSLYPGSSETQYF
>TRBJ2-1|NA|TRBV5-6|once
TGTGCCAGCAGCTTAGGACAGCTCATTGAGCAGTTCTTC
CASSLGQLIEQFF
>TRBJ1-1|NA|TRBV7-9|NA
TGTGCCAGCAGCCCGGGTGGGGGCAGGGAAGCTTTCTTT
CASSPGGGREAFF
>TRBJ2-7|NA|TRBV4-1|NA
TGCGCCAGCAGCCAAGGAGGCCTAGGGGGGGCCGTTTACGAGCAGTACTTC
CASSQGGLGGAVYEQYF
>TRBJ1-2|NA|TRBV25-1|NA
TGTGCCAGCAGACAGGGTTGGGGTGGCTACACCTTC
CASRQGWGGYTF
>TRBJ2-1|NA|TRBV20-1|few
TGCAGTGCCTATTTACCGGGGTATAATGAGCAGTTCTTC
CSAYLPGYNEQFF
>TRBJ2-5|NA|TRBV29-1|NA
TGCAGCGTTAAAAGCTGGAAAGAGACCCAGTACTTC
CSVKSWKETQYF
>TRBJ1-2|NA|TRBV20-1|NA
TGCAGTGCTTTTGAAGTTGCGGGGCCCGACGGGTACACCTTC
CSAFEVAGPDGYTF
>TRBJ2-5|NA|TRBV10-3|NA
TGTGCCATCAGTGACAACCTCCAAGAGACCCAGTACTTC
CAISDNLQETQYF